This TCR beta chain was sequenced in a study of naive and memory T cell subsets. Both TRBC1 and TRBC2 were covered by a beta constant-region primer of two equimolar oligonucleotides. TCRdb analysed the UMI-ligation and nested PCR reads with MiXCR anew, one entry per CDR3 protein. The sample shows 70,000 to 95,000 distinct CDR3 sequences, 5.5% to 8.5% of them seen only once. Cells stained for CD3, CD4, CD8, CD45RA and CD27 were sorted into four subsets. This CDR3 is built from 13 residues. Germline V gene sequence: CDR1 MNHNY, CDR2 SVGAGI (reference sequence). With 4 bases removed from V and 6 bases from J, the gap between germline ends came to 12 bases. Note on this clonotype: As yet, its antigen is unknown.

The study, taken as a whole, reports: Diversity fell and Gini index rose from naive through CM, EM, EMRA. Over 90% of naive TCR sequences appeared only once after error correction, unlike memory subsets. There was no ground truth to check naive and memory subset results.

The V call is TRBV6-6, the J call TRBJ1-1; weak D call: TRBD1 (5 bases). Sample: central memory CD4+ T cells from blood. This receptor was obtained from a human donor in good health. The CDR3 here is CASSSQGTSEAFF. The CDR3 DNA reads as TGTGCCAGCAGTTCTCAGGGAACCTCTGAAGCTTTCTTT.